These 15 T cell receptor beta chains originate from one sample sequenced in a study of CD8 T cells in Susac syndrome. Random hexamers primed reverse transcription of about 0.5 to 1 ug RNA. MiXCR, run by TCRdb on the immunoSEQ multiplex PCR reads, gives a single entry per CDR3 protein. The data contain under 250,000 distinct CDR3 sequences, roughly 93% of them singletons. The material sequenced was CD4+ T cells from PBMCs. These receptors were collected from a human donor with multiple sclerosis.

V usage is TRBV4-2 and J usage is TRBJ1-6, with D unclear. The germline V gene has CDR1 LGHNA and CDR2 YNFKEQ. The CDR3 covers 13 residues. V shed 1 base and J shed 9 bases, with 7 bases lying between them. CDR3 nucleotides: TGTGCCAGCAGCCAAGCCCGGTCTTCACCCCTCCACTTT. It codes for CASSQARSSPLHF.

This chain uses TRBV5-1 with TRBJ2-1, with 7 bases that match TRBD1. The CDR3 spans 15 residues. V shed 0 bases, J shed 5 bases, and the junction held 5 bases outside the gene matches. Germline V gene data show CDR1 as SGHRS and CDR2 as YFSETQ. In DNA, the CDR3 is TGCGCCAGCAGCTTGGCCCTGGGACAGAACAATGAGCAGTTCTTC. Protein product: CASSLALGQNNEQFF.

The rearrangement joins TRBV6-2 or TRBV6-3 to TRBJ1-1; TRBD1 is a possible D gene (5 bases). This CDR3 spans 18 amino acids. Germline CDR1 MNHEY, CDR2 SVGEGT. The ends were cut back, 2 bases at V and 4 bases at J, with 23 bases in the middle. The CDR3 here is CASSYRPNLRDLVTEAFF. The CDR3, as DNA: TGTGCCAGCAGTTACAGGCCTAACCTTAGGGACCTGGTCACTGAAGCTTTCTTT.

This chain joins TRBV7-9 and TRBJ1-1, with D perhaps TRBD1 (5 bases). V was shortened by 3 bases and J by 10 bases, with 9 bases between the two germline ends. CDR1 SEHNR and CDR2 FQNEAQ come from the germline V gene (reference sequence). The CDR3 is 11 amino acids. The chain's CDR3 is CASSLGGSAFF. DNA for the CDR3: TGTGCCAGCAGCTTGGGGGGATCAGCTTTCTTT. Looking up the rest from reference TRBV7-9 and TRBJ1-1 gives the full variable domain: DTGVSQNPRHKITKRGQNVTFRCDPISEHNRLYWYRQTLGQGPEFLTYFQNEAQLEKSRLLSDRFSAERPKGSFSTLEIQRTEQGDSAMYLCASSLGGSAFFGQGTRLTVV.

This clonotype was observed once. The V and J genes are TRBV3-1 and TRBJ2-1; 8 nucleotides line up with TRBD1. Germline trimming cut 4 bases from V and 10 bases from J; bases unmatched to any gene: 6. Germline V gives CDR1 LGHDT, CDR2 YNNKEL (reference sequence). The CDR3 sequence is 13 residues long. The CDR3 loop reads CASSLRTGSEQFF. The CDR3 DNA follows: TGTGCCAGCAGCCTCAGGACAGGGTCCGAGCAGTTCTTC.

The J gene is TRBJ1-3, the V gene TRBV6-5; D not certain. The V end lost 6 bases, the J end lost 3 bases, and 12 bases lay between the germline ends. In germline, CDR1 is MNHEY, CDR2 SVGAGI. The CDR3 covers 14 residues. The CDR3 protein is CASSPTGDGNTIYF. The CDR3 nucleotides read TGTGCCAGCAGCCCGACGGGAGATGGAAACACCATATATTTT.

The CDR3 DNA reads TGTGCCAGCATAGGACAGGGTGGGAGCTATGGCTACACCTTC. Translating gives CASIGQGGSYGYTF. This rearrangement joins TRBV28 to TRBJ1-2; 8 bases match TRBD1. There are 14 residues in the CDR3. The germline gives CDR1 MDHEN, CDR2 SYDVKM. J gave up 4 bases and V 7 bases, and 8 bases lay outside the gene matches.

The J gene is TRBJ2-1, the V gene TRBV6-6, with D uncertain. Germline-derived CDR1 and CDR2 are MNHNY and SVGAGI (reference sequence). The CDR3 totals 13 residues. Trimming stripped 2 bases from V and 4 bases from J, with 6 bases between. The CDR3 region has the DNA TGTGCCAGCAGTTACGACCCTTACAATGAGCAGTTCTTC. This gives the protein CASSYDPYNEQFF.

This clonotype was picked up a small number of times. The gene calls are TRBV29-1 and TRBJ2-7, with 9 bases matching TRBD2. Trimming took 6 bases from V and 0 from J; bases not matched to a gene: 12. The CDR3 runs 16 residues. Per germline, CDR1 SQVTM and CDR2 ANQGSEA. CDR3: CSVNGASGVSSYEQYF. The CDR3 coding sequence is TGCAGCGTCAACGGGGCTAGCGGGGTCTCCTCCTACGAGCAGTACTTC.

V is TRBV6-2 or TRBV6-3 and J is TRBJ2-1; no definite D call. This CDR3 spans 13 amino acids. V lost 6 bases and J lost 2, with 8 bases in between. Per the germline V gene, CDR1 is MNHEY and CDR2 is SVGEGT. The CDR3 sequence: CASRDRTYNEQFF. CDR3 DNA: TGTGCCAGCAGAGATCGCACCTACAATGAGCAGTTCTTC.

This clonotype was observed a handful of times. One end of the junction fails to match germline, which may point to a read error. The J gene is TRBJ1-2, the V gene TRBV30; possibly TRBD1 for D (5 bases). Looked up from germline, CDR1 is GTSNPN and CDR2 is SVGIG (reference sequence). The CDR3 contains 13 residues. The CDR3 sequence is CAWRGQGWYGYTF. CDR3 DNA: TGTGCCTGGAGAGGTCAGGGATGGTATGGCTACACTTTC.

The CDR3 sequence is CASSLILNTGELFF. DNA of the CDR3: TGTGCCAGCAGCTTGATCCTAAACACCGGGGAGCTGTTTTTT. The chain couples TRBV5-6 to TRBJ2-2; D is unresolved. The ends were cut back, 1 base at V and 2 bases at J, with 6 bases in the middle. Germline CDR1 SGHDT, CDR2 YYEEEE. The CDR3 extends over 14 amino acids.

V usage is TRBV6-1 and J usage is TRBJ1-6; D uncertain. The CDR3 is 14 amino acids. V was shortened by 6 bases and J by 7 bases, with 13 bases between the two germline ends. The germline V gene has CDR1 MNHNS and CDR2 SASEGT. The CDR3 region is CASRAAAENSPLHF. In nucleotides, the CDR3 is TGTGCCAGCAGAGCCGCGGCGGAGAATTCACCCCTCCACTTT.

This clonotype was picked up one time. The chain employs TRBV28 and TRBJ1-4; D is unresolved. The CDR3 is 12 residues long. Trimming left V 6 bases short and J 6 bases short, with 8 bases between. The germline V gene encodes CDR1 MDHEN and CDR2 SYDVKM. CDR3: CASRVLDEKLFF. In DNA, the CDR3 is TGTGCCAGCAGGGTTCTAGATGAAAAACTGTTTTTT.

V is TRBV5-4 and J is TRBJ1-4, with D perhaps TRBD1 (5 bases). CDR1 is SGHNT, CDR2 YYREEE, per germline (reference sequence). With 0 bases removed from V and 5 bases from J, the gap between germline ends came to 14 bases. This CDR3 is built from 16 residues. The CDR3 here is CASSLGGAAVNEKLFF. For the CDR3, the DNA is TGTGCCAGCAGCTTGGGCGGGGCAGCGGTAAATGAAAAACTGTTTTTT.